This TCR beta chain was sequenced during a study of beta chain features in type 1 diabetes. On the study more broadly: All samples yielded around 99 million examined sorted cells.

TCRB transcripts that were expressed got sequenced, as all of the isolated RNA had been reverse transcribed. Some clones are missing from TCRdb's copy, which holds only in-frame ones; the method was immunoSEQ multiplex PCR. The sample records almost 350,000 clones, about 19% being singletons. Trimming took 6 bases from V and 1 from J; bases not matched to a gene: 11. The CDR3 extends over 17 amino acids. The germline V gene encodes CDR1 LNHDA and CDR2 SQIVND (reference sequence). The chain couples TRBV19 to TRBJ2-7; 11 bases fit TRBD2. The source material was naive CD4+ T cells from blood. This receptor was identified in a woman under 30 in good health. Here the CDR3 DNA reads TGTGCCAGTAGCATATTACCCGGGACTAGCGGTTCCTACGAGCAGTACTTC. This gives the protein CASSILPGTSGSYEQYF.